A single sample gave rise to the 26 T cell receptor beta chains below, sequenced in a study of vaccination effects on CD4 cells after COVID-19 (dated by TCRdb to 2022 to 2024). In the ViraFEST assay, PBMC were stimulated with viral peptide pools, and antigen-specific CD4+ T cell clonotypes were then identified by expansion using TCR sequencing. After approximately 11 days of culture, CD4+ T cells were isolated with the EasySep CD4+ T cell isolation kit. None of the healthy vaccine recipients had a prior SARS-CoV-2 infection, which was confirmed by nucleocapsid antibody tests that came back negative both before and after vaccination. These receptors lack a known antigen. Libraries were constructed by the immunoSEQ multiplex PCR assay. In its TCRdb copy, this immuneACCESS table keeps in-frame sequences only and misses some clones. Where compared with another copy, unresolved V genes explain less than half of these, and the others have no known cause. This sample is represented by roughly 52,000 clones; about two thirds of them were singletons. 15% to 20% of the sample lies in the top ten.

This sample comprised CD4+ T cells from PBMCs cultured with SARS-CoV-2 spike peptides, obtained before COVID-19 vaccination. Sample cell subset or site, as interpreted from the label and publication: SARS-CoV-2 spike overlapping peptide pool stimulation. These receptor sequences come from a human donor who received a COVID-19 vaccine.

V is TRBV3-1 (or the pseudogene TRBV3-2) and J is TRBJ2-1; TRBD2 matches at 10 bases. Trimming removed 7 bases from V and 7 bases from J; junction bases left unmatched: 7. This CDR3 has 14 residues. Germline V gives CDR1 LGHDT, CDR2 YNNKEL (reference sequence). This CDR3 is CASTLAGVRNEQFF. The CDR3 region has the DNA TGTGCCAGCACCCTAGCGGGAGTAAGGAATGAGCAGTTCTTC.

On this clone: The same CDR3 can be traced to other DNA sequences in this sample. The chain uses TRBV3-1 (or the pseudogene TRBV3-2) and TRBJ2-1; perhaps TRBD2 as D (5 bases). Per germline, CDR1 LGHDT and CDR2 YNNKEL (reference sequence). The CDR3 has 14 amino acids. V was pared by 1 base and J by 5 bases, with 9 bases between. The CDR3 here is CASSQGLADNEQFF. The CDR3 DNA reads TGTGCCAGCAGCCAAGGGCTAGCCGACAATGAGCAGTTCTTC.

The rearrangement uses TRBV5-6 and TRBJ1-6; 9 bases are shared with TRBD1. This CDR3 is 14 amino acids long. V dropped 6 bases and J dropped 9; count of bases not matched to a gene: 7. CDR1 and CDR2 (germline): SGHDT, YYEEEE. The CDR3 nucleotides are TGTGCCAGCACCGTGGACAGGGGATCTTCACCCCTCCACTTT. Amino acid sequence: CASTVDRGSSPLHF.

This chain joins TRBV19 and TRBJ1-1, with TRBD1 identical over 7 bases. Losses at the gene ends were 6 bases for V and 2 bases for J; bases not matched to a gene: 6. The CDR3 extends over 14 amino acids. The V gene's germline CDR1 is LNHDA and CDR2 SQIVND (reference sequence). The CDR3 nucleotides read TGTGCCAGTAGCACCGGGACAGATAACACTGAAGCTTTCTTT. Its protein is CASSTGTDNTEAFF.

This chain joins TRBV5-5 and TRBJ1-3, with 7 nucleotides matching TRBD1. Germline V gene sequence: CDR1 SGHKS, CDR2 YYEKEE (reference sequence). V was clipped by 4 bases and J by 4 bases; unmatched bases: 5. This CDR3 spans 14 amino acids. CDR3 in DNA: TGTGCCAGCAGCATTTACAGGGGAGGAAACACCATATATTTT. Protein: CASSIYRGGNTIYF.

A few counts support this clone. This chain connects TRBV2 to TRBJ1-1; D might be TRBD1 (6 bases). The CDR3 length is 14 residues. Trimming removed 3 bases at V and 10 bases at J, with 18 bases between. Germline V CDR1 and CDR2: SNHLY, FYNNEI. This CDR3 reads CASSDDSRQGLAFF. For the CDR3, the DNA is TGTGCCAGCAGTGATGATTCCCGGCAGGGGCTAGCTTTCTTT.

Only one count was recorded for this clone. The chain has TRBV28 and TRBJ2-3; the match to TRBD2 covers 8 bases. V gave up 4 bases and J gave up 0 bases; unmatched junction bases: 9. Germline CDR1 MDHEN, CDR2 SYDVKM. This CDR3 comprises 17 residues. The CDR3 DNA follows: TGTGCCAGCAGTTCCCCCGGGGGCGGGGGGAGCACAGATACGCAGTATTTT. Translating it yields CASSSPGGGGSTDTQYF.

The sample holds a few counts of this clone. The V call is TRBV12-3 or TRBV12-4, the J call TRBJ1-5; D unresolved. The V end lost 5 bases, the J end lost 6 bases, and 8 bases lay between the germline ends. The CDR3 has 12 amino acids. This CDR3 reads CASSPGSQPQHF. The CDR3 nucleotides are TGTGCCAGCAGTCCCGGGAGTCAGCCCCAGCATTTT.

This rearrangement joins TRBV6-5 to TRBJ2-5; D is undetermined. Germline CDR1 is MNHEY and CDR2 is SVGAGI. This CDR3 contains 15 residues. Deletions cut 5 bases from V and 1 base from J, with 14 bases between. CDR3 sequence reads: CASSTHLGLQETQYF. For the CDR3, the DNA is TGTGCCAGCAGTACCCACTTGGGCCTCCAAGAGACCCAGTACTTC.

This sequence joins TRBV19 and TRBJ1-6; D is uncertain. The CDR3 runs to 14 residues. Germline lookup yields CDR1 LNHDA and CDR2 SQIVND (reference sequence). V was cut by 1 base and J by 7 bases, with 8 bases left in between. Here the CDR3 reads CASSIGQPNSPLHF. The CDR3 DNA sequence: TGTGCCAGTAGTATAGGACAACCGAATTCACCCCTCCACTTT.

V and J are TRBV6-5 and TRBJ2-1; 8 bases are a match to TRBD1. This CDR3 is built from 13 residues. The germline CDR1 and CDR2 sequences are MNHEY and SVGAGI. After removal of 6 bases from V and 12 bases from J, the junction contained 10 bases not matched to a gene. As DNA, the CDR3 is TGTGCCAGCAGAGAGCGGACAGGGCCTGGGCAGTTCTTC. Translating gives CASRERTGPGQFF.

The CDR3 protein is CASSSGPRNEKLFF. The CDR3 DNA is TGTGCCAGCTCATCGGGTCCCCGGAATGAAAAACTGTTTTTT. The chain links TRBV18 to TRBJ1-4; no clear D. The CDR3 is 14 residues long. Trimming stripped 5 bases from V and 5 bases from J, with 12 bases between. CDR1 is KGHSH and CDR2 is LQKENI in the germline V gene. The variable domain in full, completed from reference TRBV18 and TRBJ1-4, reads NAGVMQNPRHLVRRRGQEARLRCSPMKGHSHVYWYRQLPEEGLKFMVYLQKENIIDESGMPKERFSAEFPKEGPSILRIQQVVRGDSAAYFCASSSGPRNEKLFFGSGTQLSVL.

This clone was observed a few times. The J gene is TRBJ1-5, the V gene TRBV2, with a weak D call TRBD1 (6 bases). Trimming cost V 7 bases and J 6 bases, with 13 bases left between them. CDR3 length: 13 residues. From germline, CDR1 is SNHLY and CDR2 FYNNEI. CDR3 coding DNA: TGTGCCAGCAAAAGGGGGGCCACTCAGCCCCAGCATTTT. This codes for CASKRGATQPQHF.

The rearrangement links TRBV28 to TRBJ2-1, with D perhaps TRBD1 (7 bases). The CDR3 extends over 15 amino acids. In germline, CDR1 is MDHEN, CDR2 SYDVKM. V lost 4 bases and J 9 bases, leaving 19 bases between the germline ends. The CDR3 region is CASSSPGSGGGEQFF. In DNA form, the CDR3 reads TGTGCCAGCAGTTCCCCAGGGTCAGGGGGAGGTGAGCAGTTCTTC.

The chain employs TRBV19 and TRBJ1-2; D remains unclear. V was shortened by 11 bases and J by 4 bases, with 11 bases between the two germline ends. The CDR3 totals 11 residues. In germline, CDR1 is LNHDA, CDR2 SQIVND (reference sequence). DNA of the CDR3: TGTGCCTCCGGGGAACTCTATGGCTACACCTTC. Its translation is CASGELYGYTF. Looking up the rest from reference TRBV19 and TRBJ1-2 gives the full variable domain: DGGITQSPKYLFRKEGQNVTLSCEQNLNHDAMYWYRQDPGQGLRLIYYSQIVNDFQKGDIAEGYSVSREKKESFPLTVTSAQKNPTAFYLCASGELYGYTFGSGTRLTVV.

Regarding this clone: Other DNA sequences in the sample encode the same CDR3. The chain recombines TRBV30 with TRBJ1-5; no clear D. Germline assignment: CDR1 GTSNPN and CDR2 SVGIG (reference sequence). V lost 2 bases and J lost 2, with 7 bases in between. The CDR3 loop spans 13 amino acids. CDR3 protein: CAWSIQGNQPQHF. In DNA, the CDR3 is TGTGCCTGGAGTATCCAGGGCAATCAGCCCCAGCATTTT.

This chain connects TRBV19 to TRBJ1-5, with D perhaps TRBD1 (6 bases). The CDR3 has 13 amino acids. The V and J ends lost 11 bases and 2 bases respectively, with 13 bases between them. CDR1 is LNHDA and CDR2 is SQIVND in the germline V gene (reference sequence). Here the CDR3 DNA reads TGTGCCTCTCGGGGGCAGGGCAATCAGCCCCAGCATTTT. It translates to CASRGQGNQPQHF.

This clone was counted between two and nine times. This chain uses TRBV28 with TRBJ2-2; TRBD1 matches 8 bases. Germline values: CDR1 MDHEN, CDR2 SYDVKM. This CDR3 is 16 amino acids long. The V and J ends lost 6 bases and 7 bases, in that order; junction bases with no gene match: 13. CDR3 bases: TGTGCCAGCAGCCCAGGCGGCAGGGGGCGAGTCGGGGAGCTGTTTTTT. It translates to CASSPGGRGRVGELFF.

CDR3 amino acids: CASSPRDRGTYEQYF. The CDR3 DNA reads as TGTGCCAGCAGTCCCCGGGACAGGGGTACGTACGAGCAGTACTTC. The chain carries TRBV6-5 and TRBJ2-7; 10 bases are shared with TRBD1. Losses at the gene ends were 5 bases for V and 4 bases for J; bases not matched to a gene: 8. The CDR3 is made up of 15 amino acids. Looked up from germline, CDR1 is MNHEY and CDR2 is SVGAGI.

By sample share, this clone is medium-sized. The chain has TRBV30 and TRBJ2-2; weak D call: TRBD1 (6 bases). With 5 bases removed from V and 2 bases from J, the gap between germline ends came to 9 bases. In germline, CDR1 is GTSNPN, CDR2 SVGIG (reference sequence). CDR3 length: 13 amino acids. CDR3 bases: TGTGCCTGGGACAGGACAAACACCGGGGAGCTGTTTTTT. Translating gives CAWDRTNTGELFF.

This clone was detected a few times. The chain uses TRBV7-2 and TRBJ2-2; 11 bases fit TRBD1. The CDR3 spans 16 residues. V shed 3 bases, J shed 4 bases, and the junction held 4 bases outside the gene matches. Germline V gene sequence: CDR1 SGHTA, CDR2 FQGNSA. CDR3 amino acids: CASSLGDRGSTGELFF. In DNA, the CDR3 is TGTGCCAGCAGCTTGGGGGACAGGGGGTCCACCGGGGAGCTGTTTTTT. Based on the CDR3 plus reference TRBV7-2 and TRBJ2-2, the full variable domain is GAGVSQSPSNKVTEKGKDVELRCDPISGHTALYWYRQSLGQGLEFLIYFQGNSAPDKSGLPSDRFSAERTGGSVSTLTIQRTQQEDSAVYLCASSLGDRGSTGELFFGEGSRLTVL.

V is TRBV7-6 and J is TRBJ2-6, with D possibly matching TRBD1 (5 bases). Germline V gene data show CDR1 as SGHVS and CDR2 as FNYEAQ. The CDR3 loop spans 16 amino acids. Trimming removed 0 bases at V and 2 bases at J, with 8 bases between. CDR3 sequence reads: CASSLAQGAGANVLTF. In DNA, the CDR3 is TGTGCCAGCAGCTTAGCGCAAGGGGCTGGGGCCAACGTCCTGACTTTC.

This chain connects TRBV4-1 to TRBJ1-4; possibly TRBD1 for D (6 bases). The CDR3 contains 16 residues. Germline-derived CDR1 and CDR2 are MGHRA and YSYEKL. V shed 4 bases and J shed 8 bases, with 20 bases lying between them. As DNA, the CDR3 is TGCGCCAGCAGCCGAATGACTAACAGGGCAGAAGAAAAACTGTTTTTT. This translates into CASSRMTNRAEEKLFF.

This clone was counted a few times. Other DNA sequences in the same sample also yield this CDR3. The rearrangement links TRBV5-1 to TRBJ1-6; tentatively, D is TRBD1 (5 bases). The CDR3 spans 14 residues. V gave up 3 bases and J gave up 9 bases, with 13 bases separating them. The germline gives CDR1 SGHRS, CDR2 YFSETQ. The CDR3 coding sequence is TGCGCCAGCAGCTCCCAGGGCATTGGTTCACCCCTCCACTTT. As protein: CASSSQGIGSPLHF.

V and J are TRBV29-1 and TRBJ2-1; maybe TRBD1 (6 bases). Trimming stripped 3 bases from V and 2 bases from J, with 14 bases between. The germline CDR1 and CDR2 sequences are SQVTM and ANQGSEA. The CDR3 is 15 amino acids. The CDR3 coding sequence is TGCAGCGTTGAGGGGACCGGGACAACCTACAATGAGCAGTTCTTC. This sequence encodes CSVEGTGTTYNEQFF.

This chain uses TRBV27 with TRBJ2-7, with 9 bases that match TRBD1. The CDR3 loop spans 16 amino acids. V dropped 4 bases and J dropped 3; count of bases not matched to a gene: 10. Germline-derived CDR1 and CDR2 are MNHEY and SMNVEV (reference sequence). CDR3 region: CASSWGRDRELYEQYF. The CDR3 DNA reads as TGTGCCAGCAGTTGGGGGAGGGACAGGGAGCTCTACGAGCAGTACTTC.